These 6 T cell receptor beta chains were all obtained from the same sample, sequenced in a study of human T cells and chemical hapten exposure. Specified time point: patch test 1, 2 weeks after DPC sensitization. Treatment described: therapeutic diphenylcyclopropenone sensitization with weekly scalp DPC. Unfractionated whole blood was the source of the extracted total RNA. TCRdb used MiXCR to reprocess the RACE reads, holding one entry per CDR3 protein. The top ten clones hold about 2% of a sample with 40,000 to 65,000 distinct CDR3 sequences, more than 9.5% of them seen once. Here the sequenced sample was whole blood, taken in connection with sensitization to the hapten diphenylcyclopropenone (DPC). Receptors were obtained from a woman in her 40s with alopecia areata. Some clones in this sample may be carry-over from other donors' samples.

In its sample, this clonotype was seen many times. This sequence joins TRBV7-2 and TRBJ2-3; D is unclear. The CDR3 loop spans 15 amino acids. The V and J ends lost 0 bases and 2 bases respectively, with 9 bases between them. The germline V gene has CDR1 SGHTA and CDR2 FQGNSA. In DNA form, the CDR3 reads TGTGCCAGCAGCTTAGCTGTACCTCCCACAGATACGCAGTATTTT. Protein sequence: CASSLAVPPTDTQYF.

This clonotype was seen a handful of times. V usage is TRBV5-4 and J usage is TRBJ2-3; D uncertain. V was clipped by 4 bases and J by 2 bases, with 8 bases between them. The CDR3 loop spans 13 amino acids. In germline, CDR1 is SGHNT, CDR2 YYREEE (reference sequence). For the CDR3, the DNA is TGTGCCAGCAGCACAGCGCCCACAGATACGCAGTATTTT. Translating it yields CASSTAPTDTQYF.

The chain employs TRBV29-1 and TRBJ1-1; 7 bases fit TRBD1. CDR1 and CDR2 (germline): SQVTM, ANQGSEA. V dropped 6 bases and J dropped 1; count of bases not matched to a gene: 2. This CDR3 has 12 amino acids. The CDR3 sequence is CSVGTANTEAFF. The DNA of the CDR3 is TGCAGCGTAGGGACAGCGAACACTGAAGCTTTCTTT. The full variable domain, completed using reference TRBV29-1 and TRBJ1-1, is SAVISQKPSRDICQRGTSLTIQCQVDSQVTMMFWYRQQPGQSLTLIATANQGSEATYESGFVIDKFPISRPNLTFSTLTVSNMSPEDSSIYLCSVGTANTEAFFGQGTRLTVV.

The chain combines TRBV7-2 with TRBJ1-2; D is uncertain. Trimming pared 3 bases from V and 7 bases from J, leaving 12 bases between. This CDR3 contains 13 residues. Germline values: CDR1 SGHTA, CDR2 FQGNSA. This CDR3 reads CASSLASTSGYTF. The DNA of the CDR3 is TGTGCCAGCAGCTTGGCATCTACAAGTGGCTACACCTTC.

The sample holds a few counts of this clonotype. This chain uses TRBV7-6 with TRBJ2-5; no reliable D call. The CDR3 covers 18 residues. The V gene's germline CDR1 is SGHVS and CDR2 FNYEAQ. Trimming cost V 5 bases and J 5 bases, with 27 bases left between them. In DNA, the CDR3 is TGTGCCAGCAGCCTCTCCCCACGGGTAGTCGGATTGCGGGAGACCCAGTACTTC. This gives the protein CASSLSPRVVGLRETQYF.

The sample holds many counts of this clonotype. The chain carries TRBV6-5 and TRBJ2-1; TRBD2 aligns across 11 bases. J was trimmed by 4 bases and V by 2 bases; bases with no gene match: 1. This CDR3 is 15 amino acids long. Germline V gene lookup returns CDR1 MNHEY and CDR2 SVGAGI. DNA of the CDR3: TGTGCCAGCAGTTACGGGACTAGCGGTTACAATGAGCAGTTCTTC. It encodes CASSYGTSGYNEQFF.